This TCR beta chain was observed in a study of blood T cell repertoires in COVID-19. CDR1 and CDR2 (germline): LGHNA, YSLEER. The J segment lost 1 base and the V segment lost 4 bases, leaving 6 bases of the junction unmatched. This CDR3 has 15 residues. Here immunoSEQ multiplex PCR was the method, and the copy in TCRdb shows in-frame clones only, minus some. The table includes approximately 140,000 clones, roughly four fifths detected once. Input material: peripheral blood. The chain is built from TRBV4-3 and TRBJ1-1; TRBD1 matches 7 bases. The TCR was taken from a man aged 40-49 years with active or convalescent COVID-19. The DNA of the CDR3 is TGCGCCAGCAGCCTCTCGGGACAGACGAACACTGAAGCTTTCTTT. Translating gives CASSLSGQTNTEAFF.